This T cell receptor beta chain was sequenced for a study of shared T cell receptors in the human thymus. The data were produced by immunoSEQ multiplex PCR, yet TCRdb's version contains in-frame clones alone and is incomplete. Here the sample spans approximately 760,000 clones, 80% to 90% being singletons. These same data were also listed under a study on human thymus T cells. That report adds: Healthy Finnish infants undergoing corrective surgery for congenital heart defects provided the donor material. Resections were taken during corrective heart surgery, and the thymus tissue came from these. Related research found strongly overlapping thymic repertoires in unrelated individuals.

The TCR originated in a girl younger than two with a congenital heart defect. The specimen was thymocytes.

The chain's CDR3 is CASRRTDTQYF. DNA for the CDR3: TGTGCCAGCAGGAGAACAGATACGCAGTATTTT. V gene TRBV27 combines with J gene TRBJ2-3; D is unresolved. Germline lookup yields CDR1 MNHEY and CDR2 SMNVEV (reference sequence). V lost 6 bases and J 3 bases, leaving 4 bases between the germline ends. The CDR3 sequence is 11 residues long.